This T cell receptor beta chain originates from a study of blood T cells in healthy people across ages. Study-wide context: Using template switching, researchers captured about one barcoded beta molecule for each two T cells. Notes on the study in general: It was not known whether donors were CMV positive (a possible confounder of expanded clonotype changes). Unsorted PBMCs blocked a conclusive comparison of naive and antigen-experienced cells.

Collection of 7.5 to 10 milliliters of peripheral blood was performed for each donor. Primers used in a second PCR of roughly 6 to 11 cycles were a sample-barcoded 5' primer and a J-beta primer mix. TCRdb called the 5' RACE reads again in MiXCR, with one record for every CDR3 protein. The sample has over 1.5 million distinct CDR3 sequences, 49% seen once. In its sample, this clonotype was seen a few times. Its antigen is not identified. The CDR3 is 12 residues long. Trimming shortened V by 7 bases and J by 7 bases, and 12 bases separated the two germline ends. CDR1 is LGHNA, CDR2 YNFKEQ, per germline. The source of this sequence is a woman aged 40 to 50 in good health. The sequenced material came from blood. The gene calls are TRBV4-2 and TRBJ2-3, with no clear D. In DNA, the CDR3 is TGTGCCAGCAACGACCCAGCGTATACGCAGTATTTT. It encodes CASNDPAYTQYF.